These 9 T cell receptor beta chains were sequenced from one sample in a study of early T cells in non-severe SARS-CoV-2 infection. TCRdb called the 5' RACE reads again in MiXCR, with one record for every CDR3 protein. Among fewer than 80,000 distinct CDR3 sequences listed, 12% were seen once. The sequenced sample was whole blood. These receptors all stem from an adult who was a healthcare worker with PCR-confirmed SARS-CoV-2 infection or an uninfected control (not recorded which).

This clonotype was detected only a few times. The chain uses TRBV11-2 and TRBJ2-1; 8 bases map to TRBD1. V was pared by 4 bases and J by 5 bases, with 4 bases of the junction left unmatched. This CDR3 contains 14 residues. Germline V gives CDR1 SGHAT, CDR2 FQNNGV. CDR3 loop: CASSSTGAHNEQFF. In DNA, the CDR3 is TGTGCCAGCAGCTCGACAGGGGCCCACAATGAGCAGTTCTTC.

V is TRBV6-5 and J is TRBJ1-1; unclear D gene. V lost 1 base, J lost 1 base, and 7 bases lay in between. This CDR3 has 14 residues. Germline CDR1 is MNHEY and CDR2 is SVGAGI. CDR3 sequence reads: CASSYYDKNTEAFF. The CDR3 region has the DNA TGTGCCAGCAGTTACTATGACAAGAACACTGAAGCTTTCTTT.

The table lists this clonotype with many counts. The V and J genes are TRBV6-1 and TRBJ1-2; TRBD1 matches at 9 bases. Trimming at V came to 10 bases and at J to 4 bases, leaving 13 bases not matched to a gene. Germline CDR1 reads MNHNS; CDR2 reads SASEGT. This CDR3 comprises 15 residues. The CDR3: CATTVQTGGTYGYTF. The CDR3, as DNA: TGTGCCACCACAGTCCAGACAGGGGGAACCTATGGCTACACCTTC.

This chain uses TRBV29-1 with TRBJ1-1; tentative D call: TRBD1 (6 bases). Germline V lookup: CDR1 SQVTM, CDR2 ANQGSEA. V lost 1 base, J lost 0 bases, and 12 bases lay in between. This CDR3 is 15 amino acids long. CDR3 protein: CSVEGGAGLNTEAFF. CDR3 sequence (DNA): TGCAGCGTTGAAGGGGGGGCAGGACTGAACACTGAAGCTTTCTTT.

This clonotype was detected only a few times. The chain has TRBV28 and TRBJ2-3; unclear D gene. V was shortened by 5 bases and J by 5 bases, with 14 bases between the two germline ends. CDR1 is MDHEN, CDR2 SYDVKM, per germline. The CDR3 is 14 amino acids. The CDR3 loop is CASSPPAERDTQYF. The CDR3 DNA is TGTGCCAGCAGTCCCCCGGCGGAGCGAGATACGCAGTATTTT.

At least ten counts were recorded for this clonotype. The J gene is TRBJ1-5, the V gene TRBV16; D unresolved. Per the germline V gene, CDR1 is KGHSY and CDR2 is FQNENV. With 2 bases removed from V and 5 bases from J, the gap between germline ends came to 13 bases. This CDR3 spans 15 amino acids. As DNA, the CDR3 is TGTGCCAGCAGCCAAAACGCCCGAAGCCATCAGCCCCAGCATTTT. The encoded protein is CASSQNARSHQPQHF.

This clonotype was observed a handful of times. The rearrangement links TRBV27 to TRBJ2-3; D not resolved. Germline CDR1 MNHEY, CDR2 SMNVEV (reference sequence). The length of the CDR3 is 17 residues. V dropped 5 bases and J dropped 0 bases, with 18 bases sitting between them. CDR3 loop: CASSVSLGPISTDTQYF. The CDR3 DNA reads as TGTGCCAGCAGTGTCAGCCTCGGACCTATAAGCACAGATACGCAGTATTTT.

This clonotype was observed a few times. The gene calls are TRBV10-2 and TRBJ2-7; weak D call: TRBD2 (6 bases). Trimming shortened V by 3 bases and J by 4 bases, and 13 bases separated the two germline ends. CDR1 WSHSY and CDR2 SAAADI come from the germline V gene. The CDR3 loop spans 14 amino acids. The CDR3 DNA reads as TGCGCCAGCAGTGAATACCGGGAGATATACGAGCAGTACTTC. Residues: CASSEYREIYEQYF.

This clonotype was seen only a few times. V gene TRBV5-1 combines with J gene TRBJ1-1, with 7 bases identical to TRBD1. Trimming removed 4 bases from V and 0 bases from J; junction bases left unmatched: 3. The CDR3 has 14 amino acids. Germline V gene sequence: CDR1 SGHRS, CDR2 YFSETQ. CDR3 amino acids: CASSVDRLNTEAFF. The CDR3 DNA sequence: TGCGCCAGCAGCGTGGACAGGTTGAACACTGAAGCTTTCTTT.